Shown below are 18 T cell receptor beta chains from a single sample sequenced in a study of cytomegalovirus exposure and HLA in healthy donors. The PCR used 60 Vbeta and 13 Jbeta primers. TCRdb keeps only in-frame clones here, not all; method: immunoSEQ multiplex PCR. The sample lists more than 100,000 clones; 75% to 85% were seen once. The sample consisted of PBMCs. The receptors derive from a woman between 18 and 29 years old in good health and CMV-seropositive.

The V and J genes are TRBV7-9 and TRBJ2-7, with 8 bases that match TRBD1. CDR1 SEHNR and CDR2 FQNEAQ come from the germline V gene (reference sequence). This CDR3 has 17 residues. J gave up 3 bases and V 3 bases, and 13 bases lay outside the gene matches. CDR3 sequence (DNA): TGTGCCAGCAGCTTTTATCCGGGACAGGCGTTGAACTACGAGCAGTACTTC. Translation gives CASSFYPGQALNYEQYF.

This sequence joins TRBV5-4 and TRBJ1-2; D remains ambiguous. The V gene lost 2 bases and the J gene lost 4 bases, with 18 bases spanning the gap. CDR3 length: 16 residues. Germline assignment: CDR1 SGHNT and CDR2 YYREEE (reference sequence). CDR3 DNA sequence: TGTGCCAGCAGCTTCGAACCTATGGGAGGGATCTATGGCTACACCTTC. This translates into CASSFEPMGGIYGYTF.

The V call is TRBV5-4, the J call TRBJ1-2, with D maybe TRBD1 (5 bases). This CDR3 spans 15 amino acids. Germline V gives CDR1 SGHNT, CDR2 YYREEE (reference sequence). Trimming left V 0 bases short and J 6 bases short, with 15 bases between. The CDR3 protein is CASSLGFQGGNGYTF. DNA for the CDR3: TGTGCCAGCAGCTTGGGTTTTCAGGGTGGGAATGGCTACACCTTC.

The chain carries TRBV10-3 and TRBJ1-3; D remains ambiguous. Trimming cost V 3 bases and J 0 bases, with 6 bases left between them. In germline, CDR1 is ENHRY, CDR2 SYGVKD. The CDR3 consists of 14 residues. As DNA, the CDR3 is TGTGCCATCAGTGAAACACACTCTGGAAACACCATATATTTT. This gives the protein CAISETHSGNTIYF.

The chain has TRBV12-5 and TRBJ2-7; 8 bases fit TRBD1. The length of the CDR3 is 13 residues. The V and J ends lost 1 base and 12 bases, in that order; junction bases with no gene match: 8. The V gene's germline CDR1 is LGHNT and CDR2 FRNRAP. This CDR3 is CASGLGTQGAPYF. CDR3 DNA: TGTGCTAGTGGTTTGGGGACTCAGGGGGCCCCGTACTTC.

The V call is TRBV18, the J call TRBJ1-1; 7 bases align to TRBD1. This CDR3 spans 15 amino acids. The V segment lost 6 bases and the J segment 6 bases; nucleotides outside the gene matches: 13. Germline-derived CDR1 and CDR2 are KGHSH and LQKENI. The CDR3 DNA is TGTGCCAGCTCCCCAAATACAGGGGAGGAGGCTGAAGCTTTCTTT. This encodes CASSPNTGEEAEAFF.

The genes are TRBV27 and TRBJ1-2; 8 bases are a match to TRBD1. The CDR3 covers 14 residues. The germline CDR1 and CDR2 sequences are MNHEY and SMNVEV (reference sequence). V gave up 5 bases and J gave up 5 bases; unmatched junction bases: 7. The CDR3 DNA is TGTGCCAGCAGTAAGGACAGGGCGGCTTATGGCTACACCTTC. Its protein product is CASSKDRAAYGYTF.

The chain has TRBV6-1 and TRBJ1-1; D unclear. Germline assignment: CDR1 MNHNS and CDR2 SASEGT. Between the trimmed V and J ends, which lost 3 bases and 6 bases, there was a span of 17 bases. The CDR3 length is 15 residues. The CDR3: CASSEALAEHSEAFF. The CDR3 DNA reads TGTGCCAGCAGTGAGGCCCTTGCAGAACATTCTGAAGCTTTCTTT.

The chain couples TRBV7-9 to TRBJ2-1, with 13 bases lining up with TRBD2. The V segment lost 5 bases and the J segment 0 bases; nucleotides outside the gene matches: 10. CDR3 length: 19 amino acids. Germline V gene sequence: CDR1 SEHNR, CDR2 FQNEAQ (reference sequence). The CDR3 protein is CASSGTSGILRSSYNEQFF. DNA of the CDR3: TGTGCCAGCAGCGGGACTAGCGGGATCCTGAGGAGCTCCTACAATGAGCAGTTCTTC.

The rearrangement joins TRBV6-5 to TRBJ1-5; no clear D gene. Trimming took off 0 bases at V and 11 bases at J, with 20 bases between the two ends. From germline, CDR1 is MNHEY and CDR2 SVGAGI. This CDR3 is 16 amino acids long. Here the CDR3 DNA reads TGTGCCAGCAGTTACTCGATGTTTGAGGGCTTGCTAGCCCAGCATTTT. This sequence encodes CASSYSMFEGLLAQHF.

The chain links TRBV5-5 to TRBJ2-7; possible D gene TRBD1, 5 bases. V was shortened by 0 bases and J by 3 bases, with 13 bases between the two germline ends. The CDR3 is 15 amino acids. Looked up from germline, CDR1 is SGHKS and CDR2 is YYEKEE (reference sequence). In nucleotides, the CDR3 is TGTGCCAGCAGCTTGGCACCCACAGGTGGCTACGAGCAGTACTTC. Its translation is CASSLAPTGGYEQYF.

This clone was recorded a few times. The chain recombines TRBV7-2 with TRBJ1-3; D gene ambiguous. V lost 5 bases to trimming and J lost 1 base, with 15 bases between them. The CDR3 covers 16 residues. CDR1 and CDR2 from the germline V gene are SGHTA and FQGNSA. In nucleotides, the CDR3 is TGTGCCAGCAGCCCGGCGGCGTATCAGTCTGGAAACACCATATATTTT. It translates to CASSPAAYQSGNTIYF.

There are a few counts of this clone. The chain combines TRBV5-4 with TRBJ2-7; tentative D call: TRBD2 (6 bases). Germline CDR1 reads SGHNT; CDR2 reads YYREEE (reference sequence). CDR3 size: 14 residues. V dropped 3 bases and J dropped 2 bases, with 12 bases sitting between them. The CDR3 region has the DNA TGTGCCAGCAGCTGGGGACTTACAGCCTACGAGCAGTACTTC. Encoded protein: CASSWGLTAYEQYF.

V gene TRBV9 combines with J gene TRBJ2-5, with 9 bases matching TRBD2. The junction had 4 bases not matched to a gene; V was cut back by 0 bases and J by 4 bases. This CDR3 region has 15 residues. Germline CDR1 reads SGDLS; CDR2 reads YYNGEE. This CDR3 reads CASSVGGGDGETQYF. The CDR3 nucleotides read TGTGCCAGCAGCGTAGGCGGGGGGGATGGAGAGACCCAGTACTTC.

V is TRBV7-9 and J is TRBJ1-1; D unclear. This CDR3 is 14 amino acids long. Trimming pared 3 bases from V and 1 base from J, leaving 9 bases between. Germline CDR1 SEHNR, CDR2 FQNEAQ (reference sequence). DNA for the CDR3: TGTGCCAGCAGCTTCCCCGGGGAGAACACTGAAGCTTTCTTT. Its translation is CASSFPGENTEAFF.

The chain uses TRBV6-5 and TRBJ2-5, with 7 nucleotides matching TRBD2. The J call may be wrong; the DNA end is better matched by TRBJ2-7. CDR1 MNHEY and CDR2 SVGAGI come from the germline V gene. The CDR3 runs to 15 residues. The CDR3 loop reads CASSPRLASRYEQYF. CDR3 nucleotides: TGTGCCAGCAGCCCTAGACTAGCCTCAAGATACGAGCAGTACTTC.

This rearrangement joins TRBV7-9 to TRBJ2-7, with 9 bases fitting TRBD1. The CDR3 contains 16 residues. From germline, CDR1 is SEHNR and CDR2 FQNEAQ (reference sequence). The V gene end was trimmed by 1 base and the J gene end by 4 bases; junction bases not matched to a gene: 8. The CDR3 loop is CASSLVVTGGGYEQYF. The CDR3 DNA follows: TGTGCCAGCAGCTTAGTGGTGACAGGGGGTGGATACGAGCAGTACTTC.

The chain couples TRBV6-5 to TRBJ1-5; D is ambiguous. The CDR3 loop spans 14 amino acids. Trimming took off 6 bases at V and 7 bases at J, with 16 bases between the two ends. Germline lookup yields CDR1 MNHEY and CDR2 SVGAGI. The CDR3: CASRPSTGYQPQHF. DNA for the CDR3: TGTGCCAGCAGACCCTCGACGGGTTACCAGCCCCAGCATTTT.